This T cell receptor beta chain was captured in a study of vaccination and CD4 T cells after COVID-19. CDR1 is SEHNR, CDR2 FQNEAQ, per germline (reference sequence). The CDR3 is 14 amino acids. Trimming shortened V by 4 bases and J by 5 bases, and 14 bases separated the two germline ends. Described treatment: roughly 10-day PBMC culture with coronavirus spike peptide pools or control peptides (ViraFEST assay). Sequencing of cultured CD4+ T cell DNA used the Oncomine TCR Beta short-read assay. TCRdb fed the PCR reads into MiXCR, producing one record per CDR3 protein. The sample has about 8,500 distinct CDR3 sequences; approximately 58% are singletons. Of note for this clonotype: What it recognizes is unknown.

The sample comprised CD4+ T cells from blood, cultured in vitro. This chain connects TRBV7-9 to TRBJ1-1, with D possibly being TRBD1 (5 bases). The TCR was taken from a human donor who had recovered from COVID-19. The CDR3 reads CASSSWGRLTEAFF. The CDR3 region has the DNA TGTGCCAGCAGCTCGTGGGGACGTCTGACTGAAGCTTTCTTT. Full variable domain (missing parts from reference TRBV7-9 and TRBJ1-1): DTGVSQNPRHKITKRGQNVTFRCDPISEHNRLYWYRQTLGQGPEFLTYFQNEAQLEKSRLLSDRFSAERPKGSFSTLEIQRTEQGDSAMYLCASSSWGRLTEAFFGQGTRLTVV.